This TCR beta chain was documented in a study of cytomegalovirus exposure and HLA in healthy donors (dated by TCRdb to between 2016 and 2019). A note on the overall study: An earlier analysis of approximately 640 of the donors reported more than 250 Gb of sequence data and approximately 110 million unique TCR beta sequences from roughly 180 million T cells. Roughly 320 gigabases of sequencing data and approximately 91 million unique TCR sequences made up an early release that covered around 640 HLA-typed donors. Among the roughly 400 genotyped donors, approximately 81% belonged to the genetic ancestry cluster associated with self-reported Caucasian donors. The study was designed to test whether signatures of past pathogen exposure could be identified by cataloging public T cell receptors. Using immunosequencing, the study profiled T cell repertoires from 640 or so subjects and related those repertoires to cytomegalovirus serostatus. Besides the first cohort of 550 to 750 subjects, a separate validation cohort made up of over a hundred different subjects was used. To predict cytomegalovirus infection status, the study brought together high-throughput TCR immunosequencing, statistical association of individual TCRs with disease status, and machine learning. A later analysis re-analyzed previously published TCR beta repertoires from 666 donors and added high-resolution HLA genotyping to study TCR occurrence patterns. Rather than drawing on any new phenotypic data, the later analysis identified candidate immune exposures from TCR beta sequences and the way those sequences occurred across donors. An earlier analysis of 587 of the donors applied high-throughput TCR beta sequencing to assess whether each TCR beta V gene segment acted as functional or pseudogenic. Donor age, sex, ethnicity and CMV serostatus were compiled alongside the repertoire data. A later genetic analysis took genome-wide SNP genotypes for about 55% of the roughly 670 donors and used that subset as a discovery cohort. All discovery cohort repertoires had been generated using a single sequencing platform. HLA typing included class I and class II loci at four-digit resolution. Typing coverage varied by locus: 629-630 donors for A, B, C, DRB1 and DQB1; roughly 560 for DQA1; about 590 for DPA1; roughly 470 for DPB1. Roughly 5 DR-DQ haplotypes were handled as single units for association and clustering, since linkage in the cohort was strong. Among several hundred genotyped donors of the cohort, an average of around 220,000 unique TCR beta nucleotide sequences was sequenced per donor, of which about 20% were non-productive. Broad study findings and their caveats: While some public TCRs were present in many individuals, most TCR sequences turned up only very rarely across donors. The authors suggested that the approach could potentially be extended to other disease states and immunological phenotypes. A later analysis found that most CMV-associated TCR beta chains appeared HLA-restricted, with HLA associations seemingly driven largely by CMV exposure. The classifier was reported to diagnose cytomegalovirus status with high specificity and sensitivity in both the original cohort and the validation cohort. A later analysis found that TCR association rates varied across HLA loci, with DRB1 alleles showing the most associated TCRs and HLA-C alleles the fewest. The sequencing pipeline was judged likely to have produced a cluster of highly shared sequence variants as a technical artifact. Assigning TCR associations to individual alleles was difficult when HLA alleles, especially DR and DQ, strongly co-occurred. Linkage disequilibrium might explain the correlated functional status among segregating V segments, but an unknown experimental factor could not be ruled out. A later analysis found that HLA-associated TCR beta chains were more clonally expanded and had lower generation probabilities than equally common non-associated chains. CMV serostatus was the only immune exposure information available for the cohort. This cohort had only TCR beta chains sequenced, and the lack of alpha or paired-chain data limited which features could be detected. The study gave a list of some 150 TCR beta chains associated with cytomegalovirus. Specific HLA alleles were associated with 15,000 to 20,000 TCR beta sequences at a false discovery rate of 0.05 in a later analysis. Because HLA typing was unavailable for some donors at each locus, only the typed subset was used in association tests. An association between a missense DCLRE1C variant and V-gene and J-gene trimming of TCR beta chains was found in a later genetic analysis and replicated in an independent cohort. In an earlier analysis of approximately 590 of the donors, most TCR beta V segments appeared in productive rearrangements about 87% or about 30% of the time, broadly matching IMGT annotations. In vitro tests confirmed that a few of the cytomegalovirus-associated TCR beta chains recognize cytomegalovirus antigens. According to a later genetic analysis, donors in an Asian-associated ancestry cluster had fewer N-insertions in productive TCRs than the roughly 700-donor mean. Some IMGT-functional V segments, including TRBV6-2 and TRBV6-3, could not be distinguished by the 87-base-pair reads and were therefore excluded. In a later analysis, several top co-occurrence clusters were reported to appear linked to parvovirus B19, influenza, CMV and Epstein-Barr virus. Because counts were too low, fewer than 20 rarely observed V segments, including chromosome 9 orphons, were excluded from the earlier analysis of roughly 580 of the donors. Presence/absence analyses assumed roughly uniform sequencing depth across donors, an assumption that may not hold. A further reported finding was that TCR beta sequences accurately predicted the HLA-A and HLA-B alleles for most subjects in the first cohort.

Receptors were amplified or captured by the immunoSEQ multiplex PCR assay. A mixture of 60 forward primers for TCR Vbeta segments and 13 reverse primers for TCR Jbeta segments was used in the multiplex PCR. The CDR3 region of rearranged TCR beta genes was amplified from genomic DNA by a multiplex PCR assay. The Illumina HiSeq System was used to sequence the amplified TCR beta libraries as 87-base-pair reads. As for how the authors treated the data: In a later analysis, 70 million to 95 million unique TCR beta chains were counted across the 500 to 850 repertoires, and approximately 11 million of these chains were shared by at least two donors. To remove PCR and sequencing errors, raw reads were error-corrected and collapsed into unique sequences using a nearest-neighbor algorithm that merged closely related sequences. To assign V, D and J gene segments, CDR3 sequences were aligned to IMGT reference sequences. For a sequence to be retained, a match of at least six nucleotides to both a V gene segment and a J gene segment was required. A rearrangement was called productive if the CDR3 had no stop codons and remained in frame with V and J, and every other rearrangement was called non-productive. Following IMGT convention, CDR3 was defined as the stretch from the second conserved V-encoded cysteine up to the conserved J-encoded phenylalanine. In an earlier analysis of 500 to 650 of the donors, sequences lacking an unambiguous match to a single V gene segment were excluded. An earlier analysis of approximately 590 of the donors called V segments functional above 56.7% productive rearrangements and segregating when the between-donor standard deviation exceeded 5%. To diagnose cytomegalovirus status from the catalog of TCR beta chain sequences, a statistical classification framework was built. V and J gene assignment, in a later analysis, came from comparing TCR nucleotide sequences with IMGT/GENE-DB human TR gene sequences. In a later analysis, CDR3 sequences and most-parsimonious VDJ recombination scenarios were assigned using the TCRdist pipeline. A later analysis defined each TCR beta chain by its CDR3 amino acid sequence plus V-gene family, and excluded reads lacking a unique V-gene family. To address suspected cross-contamination and a sequencing artifact, a later analysis removed approximately 590 highly shared, low-generation-probability nucleotide sequences. For each public chain, a later analysis derived a clonal expansion index from normalized ranks of inferred template counts within each repertoire. In a later analysis, generation probabilities were computed using a VDJ recombination model fitted to out-of-frame rearrangements, and the results were checked against IGoR. In a later analysis, TCR-TCR, TCR-HLA and TCR-CMV co-occurrence was scored with hypergeometric tests, and a repertoire-size bias correction was applied to TCR pairs. To estimate false discovery rates, a later analysis permuted the HLA or CMV assignments 20 times. In a later analysis, co-occurring TCRs were grouped using DBSCAN, and TCRdist sequence similarity was added for clustering within HLA-allele-positive subsets. Repertoires with fewer than 30,000 or more than 120,000 public chains were left out of co-occurrence clustering, as were five repertoires with anomalous nucleotide sharing. The immuneACCESS repertoire file appears here via TCRdb, limited to in-frame rearrangements. These files lack a portion of the clones; in checked studies, under half of the deficit traces to unresolved V genes, and the cause of the others is not known. The V and J calls and the clone size are those of that table, but D and trimming were determined from the DNA. The sample's records list some 200,000 clones. About 0.81% of the sample is in the top ten clones.

Details on this clone: The specificity of this receptor is unknown.

The germline V gene (reference sequence) sets CDR1 to LNHDA and CDR2 to SQIVND. Trimming at the junction amounts to 3 bases on V and 10 bases on J, and the germline ends lie 25 bases apart. Including the terminal cysteine and phenylalanine, the CDR3 comprises 17 residues. The DNA shown is the 51-base CDR3, in frame from base 1. The cohort comprised several hundred healthy bone marrow donors. All cohort members were sampled while nominally healthy, although unrecorded immune exposures were likely present. The donor tested CMV seropositive, placing the donor among the 250 to 350 seropositive members of the cohort. Every donor gave a peripheral blood sample, and the peripheral blood mononuclear cells from that sample were used for TCR beta sequencing. Genomic DNA was extracted from the blood cell samples with the Qiagen DNeasy Blood Extraction Kit.

The specimen was PBMCs. The rearranged segments are TRBV19 and TRBJ2-1; the D region possibly corresponds to TRBD2 (6 bases align). The origin of this receptor is a woman under 30 in good health and CMV-seropositive. Read as DNA, the sequence is TGTGCCAGTAGTATCGGTGGGGGGACCCTCGACTACAGGGAGCAGTTCTTC. Its amino acids are CASSIGGGTLDYREQFF.